The 28 T cell receptor beta chains below all came from one sample that was sequenced in a study of shared clonotypes between healthy human individuals. Assay used: immunoSEQ multiplex PCR; TCRdb lists only in-frame clones, some missing. Here the sample spans roughly 2.2 million clones, 85% to 95% being singletons. The sample taken for sequencing was naive CD4+ T cells from PBMCs. Specified subset: CD45RA+ positively selected. The receptor set was obtained from a man between 18 and 35 years old in good health. Some clones in this sample may be carry-over from other donors' samples.

As concerns this clone: Other DNA variants within this sample encode the same CDR3. The V and J genes are TRBV7-9 and TRBJ2-7; D is possibly TRBD1 or TRBD2 (6 bases each). Germline values: CDR1 SEHNR, CDR2 FQNEAQ (reference sequence). Trimming cost V 4 bases and J 1 base, with 11 bases left between them. The CDR3 extends over 14 amino acids. As DNA, the CDR3 is TGTGCCAGCAGCTCTACAGGGACTTCCTACGAGCAGTACTTC. This sequence encodes CASSSTGTSYEQYF.

For this clone: Other DNA sequences in the sample encode the same CDR3. The chain joins TRBV7-2 to TRBJ2-7, with 11 bases aligning to TRBD2. Trimming cost V 3 bases and J 3 bases; bases outside gene matches: 4. The CDR3 consists of 15 residues. Germline CDR1 and CDR2: SGHTA and FQGNSA. The CDR3 sequence: CASSLGTSGNYEQYF. CDR3 sequence (DNA): TGTGCCAGCAGCTTGGGGACTAGCGGTAACTACGAGCAGTACTTC.

V and J are TRBV20-1 and TRBJ2-7; 7 positions match TRBD1. This CDR3 is 11 amino acids long. Germline lookup yields CDR1 DFQATT and CDR2 SNEGSKA (reference sequence). V lost 4 bases to trimming and J lost 6 bases; unmatched junction nucleotides: 3. CDR3 region: CSANRGGEQYF. CDR3 DNA: TGCAGTGCTAACAGGGGCGGCGAGCAGTACTTC.

This rearrangement joins TRBV6-1 to TRBJ2-7, with 9 bases aligning to TRBD2. Germline V lookup: CDR1 MNHNS, CDR2 SASEGT. With 6 bases clipped from V and 3 bases from J, the junction kept 3 bases outside the gene matches. The CDR3 runs to 13 residues. CDR3 in amino acids: CASRASGNYEQYF. DNA of the CDR3: TGTGCCAGCAGGGCTAGCGGGAACTACGAGCAGTACTTC.

With regard to this clone: This sample also contains other DNA sequences that code for the same CDR3. The V and J genes are TRBV5-1 and TRBJ2-7; 9 bases are a match to TRBD1. The CDR3 sequence is 14 residues long. V lost 6 bases, J lost 3 bases, and 7 bases stayed unmatched. The V gene's germline CDR1 is SGHRS and CDR2 YFSETQ. CDR3 in amino acids: CASKSGTGSYEQYF. In DNA form, the CDR3 reads TGCGCCAGCAAATCCGGGACAGGGAGCTACGAGCAGTACTTC.

This chain joins TRBV5-4 and TRBJ2-5; either TRBD1 or TRBD2 may supply D (5 bases each). CDR1 and CDR2 from the germline V gene are SGHNT and YYREEE (reference sequence). The CDR3 is made up of 13 amino acids. Trimming pared 0 bases from V and 3 bases from J, leaving 6 bases between. DNA of the CDR3: TGTGCCAGCAGCTTGGTGGGGGAAGAGACCCAGTACTTC. Residues: CASSLVGEETQYF.

This chain joins TRBV30 and TRBJ1-2, with D possibly being TRBD1 (5 bases). Germline assignment: CDR1 GTSNPN and CDR2 SVGIG (reference sequence). With 1 base removed from V and 7 bases from J, the gap between germline ends came to 13 bases. The CDR3 runs to 13 residues. The DNA of the CDR3 is TGTGCCTGGAGTGACGCGACAGTGGCTGGCTACACCTTC. This codes for CAWSDATVAGYTF.

This clone was found a few times. The chain recombines TRBV7-3 with TRBJ1-2, with D unclear. Trimming cost V 4 bases and J 6 bases, with 9 bases left between them. The CDR3 consists of 12 residues. In germline, CDR1 is SGHTA, CDR2 FQGTGA. The CDR3 region is CASSWAEHGYTF. The CDR3 DNA sequence: TGTGCCAGCAGCTGGGCGGAGCATGGCTACACCTTC.

The V call is TRBV6-5, the J call TRBJ2-5; no clear D. The CDR3 contains 13 residues. The ends were cut back, 4 bases at V and 4 bases at J, with 10 bases in the middle. The germline V gene has CDR1 MNHEY and CDR2 SVGAGI. The chain's CDR3 is CASSFLTGETQYF. The CDR3 bases are TGTGCCAGCAGTTTCCTGACCGGAGAGACCCAGTACTTC.

The CDR3 here is CASSLALGELVTYEQYF. The DNA for the CDR3 is TGCGCCAGCAGCTTGGCCTTGGGGGAGCTGGTTACCTACGAGCAGTACTTC. The chain uses TRBV5-1 and TRBJ2-7, with D possibly being TRBD1 or TRBD2 (5 bases each). V lost 0 bases and J 2 bases, leaving 18 bases between the germline ends. CDR3 length equals 17 residues. The germline CDR1 and CDR2 sequences are SGHRS and YFSETQ.

The V and J genes are TRBV20-1 and TRBJ2-7; the D gene is possibly TRBD1 (5 bases). The CDR3 covers 10 residues. Trimming removed 6 bases from V and 6 bases from J, with 9 bases in between. The V gene's germline CDR1 is DFQATT and CDR2 SNEGSKA (reference sequence). CDR3 in DNA: TGCAGTGCGGGAAGGGGCGAGCAGTACTTC. This translates into CSAGRGEQYF.

J is TRBJ1-2 and V is TRBV19; no clear D gene. CDR1 and CDR2 from the germline V gene are LNHDA and SQIVND (reference sequence). V shed 4 bases and J shed 3 bases, with 12 bases lying between them. This CDR3 has 14 residues. In nucleotides, the CDR3 is TGTGCCAGTAGTAGGCTGGACGCCTACTATGGCTACACCTTC. It codes for CASSRLDAYYGYTF.

The rearrangement uses TRBV27 and TRBJ2-5; 8 bases line up with TRBD2. V dropped 6 bases and J dropped 1; count of bases not matched to a gene: 7. CDR3 length: 15 amino acids. In germline, CDR1 is MNHEY, CDR2 SMNVEV (reference sequence). Written as DNA, the CDR3 is TGTGCCAGCAGGCCACGGGGGGGGGCCCAAGAGACCCAGTACTTC. It specifies CASRPRGGAQETQYF.

The chain is built from TRBV9 and TRBJ2-2; a weak D match, TRBD2 (6 bases). The CDR3 spans 16 residues. Germline V gene data show CDR1 as SGDLS and CDR2 as YYNGEE. The V end was cut by 3 bases, the J end by 0 bases, with 12 bases between. The CDR3 DNA reads as TGTGCCAGCAGCGCCCCGGGACTCACGAACACCGGGGAGCTGTTTTTT. Translated: CASSAPGLTNTGELFF.

This chain connects TRBV27 to TRBJ1-2, with 12 bases identical to TRBD1. The CDR3 runs 19 residues. Germline CDR1 and CDR2: MNHEY and SMNVEV (reference sequence). Germline trimming cut 2 bases from V and 6 bases from J; bases unmatched to any gene: 16. CDR3 loop: CASSLAPGRDRGLVDGYTF. CDR3 sequence (DNA): TGTGCCAGCAGTTTAGCCCCGGGCCGGGACAGGGGGCTGGTTGATGGCTACACCTTC.

The rearrangement uses TRBV19 and TRBJ1-2; 7 bases agree with TRBD1. This CDR3 region has 15 residues. Germline assignment: CDR1 LNHDA and CDR2 SQIVND (reference sequence). J was trimmed by 7 bases and V by 3 bases; bases with no gene match: 11. The CDR3 reads CASSMLRDRDPGYTF. As DNA, the CDR3 is TGTGCCAGTAGTATGCTCAGGGACAGAGATCCTGGCTACACCTTC.

This clone has more than one count but fewer than ten. V gene TRBV28 combines with J gene TRBJ1-1, with 7 bases fitting TRBD1. The germline V gene has CDR1 MDHEN and CDR2 SYDVKM. Germline trimming cut 5 bases from V and 8 bases from J; bases unmatched to any gene: 14. The length of the CDR3 is 15 residues. In DNA, the CDR3 is TGTGCCAGCAGTCCCCCCTCGACGGGACAGCAAGAAGCTTTCTTT. Protein product: CASSPPSTGQQEAFF.

This clone was found a few times. The sample contains more than one DNA sequence encoding this CDR3. The V and J genes are TRBV7-9 and TRBJ1-1; no firm D call. There are 13 residues in the CDR3. Germline values: CDR1 SEHNR, CDR2 FQNEAQ (reference sequence). The ends were cut back, 7 bases at V and 2 bases at J, with 11 bases in the middle. CDR3 loop: CASIRGGNTEAFF. DNA of the CDR3: TGTGCCAGCATCCGCGGTGGAAACACTGAAGCTTTCTTT.

This sequence joins TRBV7-3 and TRBJ2-3; D tentatively reads TRBD1 or TRBD2 (6 bases each). Germline loops: CDR1 SGHTA, CDR2 FQGTGA. CDR3 size: 14 residues. Trimming took off 5 bases at V and 3 bases at J, with 12 bases between the two ends. The DNA for the CDR3 is TGTGCCAGCAGCCCCGAGGGGGGTACAGATACGCAGTATTTT. Its protein is CASSPEGGTDTQYF.

This clone was detected only once. The chain joins TRBV19 to TRBJ1-5; D perhaps matches TRBD1 (5 bases). This CDR3 spans 15 amino acids. Trimming shortened V by 3 bases and J by 7 bases, and 16 bases separated the two germline ends. The germline V gene encodes CDR1 LNHDA and CDR2 SQIVND (reference sequence). The CDR3 DNA is TGTGCCAGTAGTATGGGGACTCAAGTGAACCAGCCCCAGCATTTT. Translating it yields CASSMGTQVNQPQHF.

Only one count was recorded for this clone. V usage is TRBV2 and J usage is TRBJ2-2; D possibly corresponds to TRBD1 (5 bases). CDR3 length: 14 residues. Between the trimmed V and J ends, which lost 9 bases and 1 base, there was a span of 12 bases. Germline CDR1 is SNHLY and CDR2 is FYNNEI. This CDR3 is CASGARMNTGELFF. CDR3 coding DNA: TGTGCCAGTGGGGCTCGGATGAACACCGGGGAGCTGTTTTTT.

The gene calls are TRBV25-1 and TRBJ2-4, with 7 nucleotides matching TRBD1. V shed 8 bases and J 1 base; nucleotides not matched to a gene: 8. The CDR3 extends over 15 amino acids. The germline V gene has CDR1 MGHDK and CDR2 SYGVNS. CDR3 sequence reads: CASAATGLAKNIQYF. CDR3 DNA sequence: TGTGCCAGCGCCGCGACAGGGTTGGCCAAAAACATTCAGTACTTC.

The V and J genes are TRBV7-9 and TRBJ2-7; D is unclear. Germline lookup yields CDR1 SEHNR and CDR2 FQNEAQ (reference sequence). This CDR3 region has 14 residues. V was clipped by 5 bases and J by 2 bases, with 13 bases between them. This CDR3 reads CASSQTAQTYEQYF. The CDR3 bases are TGTGCCAGCAGCCAAACTGCCCAAACCTACGAGCAGTACTTC.

This chain uses TRBV5-1 with TRBJ1-4; D gene ambiguous. Germline lookup yields CDR1 SGHRS and CDR2 YFSETQ. The V gene lost 6 bases and the J gene lost 3 bases, with 12 bases spanning the gap. CDR3 length: 14 residues. In DNA form, the CDR3 reads TGCGCCAGCAAACTACGGGCAGCTAATGAAAAACTGTTTTTT. It is translated as CASKLRAANEKLFF. Drawing the rest from reference TRBV5-1 and TRBJ1-4, the complete variable domain is KAGVTQTPRYLIKTRGQQVTLSCSPISGHRSVSWYQQTPGQGLQFLFEYFSETQRNKGNFPGRFSGRQFSNSRSEMNVSTLELGDSALYLCASKLRAANEKLFFGSGTQLSVL.

The chain has TRBV2 and TRBJ2-2; a weak D match, TRBD2 (5 bases). The V gene lost 4 bases and the J gene lost 0 bases, with 9 bases spanning the gap. Germline CDR1 reads SNHLY; CDR2 reads FYNNEI. This CDR3 comprises 15 residues. The CDR3 nucleotides read TGTGCCAGCAGTGGTTTTAGCGCGAACACCGGGGAGCTGTTTTTT. Translation gives CASSGFSANTGELFF.

This rearrangement joins TRBV5-1 to TRBJ2-3, with TRBD2 matching over 7 bases. V lost 4 bases to trimming and J lost 5 bases; unmatched junction nucleotides: 4. Germline V CDR1 and CDR2: SGHRS, YFSETQ. The CDR3 has 13 amino acids. The CDR3 loop reads CASSLTSQDTQYF. The CDR3 bases are TGCGCCAGCAGCCTGACTAGCCAAGATACGCAGTATTTT. Filled out from reference TRBV5-1 and TRBJ2-3, the complete variable domain reads KAGVTQTPRYLIKTRGQQVTLSCSPISGHRSVSWYQQTPGQGLQFLFEYFSETQRNKGNFPGRFSGRQFSNSRSEMNVSTLELGDSALYLCASSLTSQDTQYFGPGTRLTVL.

This clone was seen only once. The chain couples TRBV6-1 to TRBJ1-5; D gene uncertain. Trimming cost V 4 bases and J 4 bases, with 20 bases left between them. The V gene's germline CDR1 is MNHNS and CDR2 SASEGT. CDR3 length equals 17 residues. The CDR3, as DNA: TGTGCCAGCAGTGTGAGTTTATTGGCAGGACTAAATCAGCCCCAGCATTTT. Protein sequence: CASSVSLLAGLNQPQHF.

This clone occurred once. V is TRBV5-4 and J is TRBJ1-1, with D hard to call. The ends were cut back, 6 bases at V and 4 bases at J, with 13 bases in the middle. The CDR3 spans 13 residues. Germline CDR1 SGHNT, CDR2 YYREEE (reference sequence). The CDR3 DNA sequence: TGTGCCAGCAAGCGGACGGGCGGCACTGAAGCTTTCTTT. This codes for CASKRTGGTEAFF.